These 21 T cell receptor beta chains came from one sample sequenced in a study of blood T cell repertoires in COVID-19. Only in-frame clones appear in the TCRdb table, and some are missing; sequencing was by immunoSEQ multiplex PCR. The sample lists 100,000 or so clones; over 80% were seen once. The sample was peripheral blood. The receptors shown here come from a woman aged 45-65 years in a cohort sampled during active COVID-19.

The rearrangement joins TRBV6-5 to TRBJ2-3, with D possibly TRBD2 on 6 matching bases. Deletions cut 0 bases from V and 2 bases from J, with 12 bases between. The germline gives CDR1 MNHEY, CDR2 SVGAGI. The CDR3 sequence is 16 residues long. The CDR3 spells CASSYSVADFTDTQYF. CDR3 nucleotides: TGTGCCAGCAGTTACTCGGTAGCGGACTTCACAGATACGCAGTATTTT.

V and J are TRBV5-1 and TRBJ1-3, with TRBD1 identical over 8 bases. Germline CDR1 is SGHRS and CDR2 is YFSETQ. There are 14 residues in the CDR3. V shed 6 bases, J shed 4 bases, and the junction held 6 bases outside the gene matches. The CDR3 sequence: CASTPGTGGNTIYF. CDR3 DNA: TGCGCCAGCACGCCTGGGACAGGAGGAAACACCATATATTTT.

The chain uses TRBV11-2 and TRBJ2-7; D is perhaps TRBD1 (5 bases). CDR1 SGHAT and CDR2 FQNNGV come from the germline V gene. V shed 1 base and J shed 5 bases, with 12 bases lying between them. This CDR3 comprises 14 residues. The CDR3 loop reads CASSLAWGRDEQYF. The CDR3 coding sequence is TGTGCCAGCAGCTTAGCCTGGGGCAGGGACGAGCAGTACTTC.

The CDR3 DNA follows: TGTGCCAGCAGCTACGGGACAGTCTCTGGAAACACCATATATTTT. It specifies CASSYGTVSGNTIYF. This rearrangement joins TRBV5-6 to TRBJ1-3; 7 positions agree with TRBD1. The CDR3 has 15 amino acids. V lost 3 bases and J lost 0; bases outside the gene matches: 3. In germline, CDR1 is SGHDT, CDR2 YYEEEE. Full variable domain (remainder filled in from reference TRBV5-6 and TRBJ1-3): DAGVTQSPTHLIKTRGQQVTLRCSPKSGHDTVSWYQQALGQGPQFIFQYYEEEERQRGNFPDRFSGHQFPNYSSELNVNALLLGDSALYLCASSYGTVSGNTIYFGEGSWLTVV.

This clone appeared once. J is TRBJ2-5 and V is TRBV7-2; D remains unclear. The CDR3 is made up of 13 amino acids. Per germline, CDR1 SGHTA and CDR2 FQGNSA. Trimming shortened V by 5 bases and J by 1 base, and 8 bases separated the two germline ends. The CDR3 nucleotides read TGTGCCAGCAGCGTGCGGAGCCAAGAGACCCAGTACTTC. Translating it yields CASSVRSQETQYF.

V gene TRBV4-1 combines with J gene TRBJ2-3, with TRBD1 as a possible D gene (6 bases). The CDR3 runs to 19 residues. Trimming pared 2 bases from V and 1 base from J, leaving 22 bases between. Germline lookup yields CDR1 MGHRA and CDR2 YSYEKL. This CDR3 is CASSQYRVLYNPRTDTQYF. In DNA, the CDR3 is TGCGCCAGCAGCCAATACAGGGTTCTCTACAATCCCCGCACAGATACGCAGTATTTT.

The V and J genes are TRBV2 and TRBJ2-4; tentatively, D is TRBD1 (5 bases). The germline CDR1 and CDR2 sequences are SNHLY and FYNNEI. The CDR3 loop spans 15 amino acids. Trimming cost V 7 bases and J 3 bases, with 16 bases left between them. CDR3 sequence reads: CASTPQGVGKNIQYF. The CDR3 nucleotides read TGTGCCAGCACCCCCCAGGGTGTTGGCAAAAACATTCAGTACTTC.

The chain recombines TRBV19 with TRBJ2-1; tentative D call: TRBD1 (6 bases). V was cut by 1 base and J by 4 bases, with 11 bases left in between. CDR3 length: 15 amino acids. From germline, CDR1 is LNHDA and CDR2 SQIVND (reference sequence). CDR3 coding DNA: TGTGCCAGTAGTATAGTGACAGGTCCGTACAATGAGCAGTTCTTC. It yields the protein CASSIVTGPYNEQFF.

CDR3 coding DNA: TGTGCCTGGGAGGACAGCGCCAATGAAAAACTGTTTTTT. Its translation is CAWEDSANEKLFF. The rearrangement links TRBV30 to TRBJ1-4; D may be TRBD1 (6 bases). Germline V gene data show CDR1 as GTSNPN and CDR2 as SVGIG (reference sequence). CDR3 length: 13 residues. The ends were cut back, 5 bases at V and 5 bases at J, with 12 bases in the middle.

This chain uses TRBV19 with TRBJ1-5; D not certain. Germline lookup yields CDR1 LNHDA and CDR2 SQIVND (reference sequence). This CDR3 spans 17 amino acids. V was pared by 0 bases and J by 4 bases, with 16 bases between. The CDR3 here is CASSIDFVGRTNQPQHF. In nucleotides, the CDR3 is TGTGCCAGTAGTATAGATTTCGTGGGCAGGACTAATCAGCCCCAGCATTTT.

This clone appeared once. The chain couples TRBV3-1 (or the pseudogene TRBV3-2) to TRBJ2-7, with D perhaps matching TRBD1 (6 bases). Trimming left V 2 bases short and J 8 bases short, with 10 bases between. This CDR3 has 12 residues. Germline V gene sequence: CDR1 LGHDT, CDR2 YNNKEL (reference sequence). CDR3 in DNA: TGTGCCAGCAGCCAAATACAGGGCAAGCAGTACTTC. Amino acids: CASSQIQGKQYF.

V and J are TRBV12-3 or TRBV12-4 and TRBJ1-1; D is perhaps TRBD1 (6 bases). CDR3 length: 13 amino acids. Trimming removed 4 bases from V and 4 bases from J, with 10 bases in between. The DNA of the CDR3 is TGTGCCAGCAGTTGGTTACAGGGCACTGAAGCTTTCTTT. Amino acids: CASSWLQGTEAFF.

V and J are TRBV5-6 and TRBJ2-7; D is perhaps TRBD2 (5 bases). CDR3 length: 13 amino acids. V was pared by 5 bases and J by 1 base, with 10 bases between. From germline, CDR1 is SGHDT and CDR2 YYEEEE. The CDR3 nucleotides are TGTGCCAGCAGTTTACAGCGGTCCTACGAGCAGTACTTC. Residues: CASSLQRSYEQYF.

The chain carries TRBV7-9 and TRBJ2-3, with TRBD2 matching 9 bases. Germline CDR1 and CDR2: SEHNR and FQNEAQ (reference sequence). The V segment lost 4 bases and the J segment 4 bases; nucleotides outside the gene matches: 6. The CDR3 sequence is 15 residues long. CDR3 loop: CASSSRGGISDTQYF. The CDR3 DNA reads TGTGCCAGCAGCTCGCGGGGGGGCATTTCAGATACGCAGTATTTT.

The V and J genes are TRBV5-1 and TRBJ2-3; 9 bases are shared with TRBD1. The CDR3 contains 18 residues. Trimming removed 5 bases from V and 4 bases from J; junction bases left unmatched: 17. Germline V gene sequence: CDR1 SGHRS, CDR2 YFSETQ. CDR3 nucleotide sequence: TGCGCCAGCAGAAAATTCTCCCGGGACAGGGTTTTACCAGATACGCAGTATTTT. Translated: CASRKFSRDRVLPDTQYF.

The V and J genes are TRBV27 and TRBJ1-1; 8 nucleotides line up with TRBD1. This CDR3 is built from 15 residues. V shed 5 bases, J shed 3 bases, and the junction held 8 bases outside the gene matches. The germline V gene encodes CDR1 MNHEY and CDR2 SMNVEV (reference sequence). The CDR3 loop reads CASSPWTGSDTEAFF. As DNA, the CDR3 is TGTGCCAGCAGTCCCTGGACAGGGTCGGACACTGAAGCTTTCTTT.

The chain carries TRBV6-5 and TRBJ2-7; tentatively, D is TRBD1 (6 bases). V lost 6 bases and J 1 base, leaving 13 bases between the germline ends. This CDR3 has 14 residues. Germline CDR1 is MNHEY and CDR2 is SVGAGI. The DNA for the CDR3 is TGTGCCAGCAGCCTAGACAGGAGGTCCTACGAGCAGTACTTC. This codes for CASSLDRRSYEQYF.

This chain links TRBV29-1 with TRBJ1-5; 8 bases fit TRBD1. V lost 3 bases and J lost 5; bases outside the gene matches: 6. The CDR3 is 14 residues long. The germline gives CDR1 SQVTM, CDR2 ANQGSEA. CDR3 DNA: TGCAGCGTTGAGGAGCAGGGGGCCGATCAGCCCCAGCATTTT. Translating gives CSVEEQGADQPQHF.

This rearrangement joins TRBV9 to TRBJ2-1, with D possibly matching TRBD2 (5 bases). Germline V gene data show CDR1 as SGDLS and CDR2 as YYNGEE. The CDR3 runs to 15 residues. The V end was cut by 0 bases, the J end by 3 bases, with 10 bases between. The CDR3 is CASSVERVVYNEQFF. The CDR3 DNA reads as TGTGCCAGCAGCGTAGAGAGGGTGGTCTACAATGAGCAGTTCTTC.

The gene calls are TRBV5-1 and TRBJ1-2, with TRBD1 as a possible D gene (5 bases). The CDR3 sequence is 13 residues long. CDR1 and CDR2 from the germline V gene are SGHRS and YFSETQ. Trimming removed 0 bases from V and 4 bases from J, with 7 bases in between. CDR3 region: CASSLARGYGYTF. CDR3 bases: TGCGCCAGCAGCTTGGCAAGGGGCTATGGCTACACCTTC.

V and J are TRBV6-4 and TRBJ1-2; D gene ambiguous. The CDR3 sequence is 14 residues long. Between the trimmed V and J ends, which lost 2 bases and 8 bases, there was a span of 15 bases. Germline values: CDR1 MRHNA, CDR2 SNTAGT. CDR3 nucleotide sequence: TGTGCCAGCAGTGACCCAGATCGAGGGTCCGGCTACACCTTC. It codes for CASSDPDRGSGYTF.